Here is one TCR beta chain with its context. Data came from immunoSEQ multiplex PCR; TCRdb stores just in-frame clones and leaves some out. The sample holds fewer than 15,000 clones; around 86% are singletons and the top ten take over 10%. This sample is drawn from a study of T cell clonotyping in hematopoietic cell transplantation. V lost 4 bases, J lost 4 bases, and 9 bases lay in between. Germline V gene lookup returns CDR1 SGHDT and CDR2 YYEEEE. This CDR3 spans 13 amino acids. This specimen was PBMCs, taken 100 days after allogeneic stem cell transplant. This TCR was recovered from a male patient aged 45-60 years who had an allogeneic stem cell transplant from an unrelated donor, so T cells may come from the graft donor. Some clones in this sample may be carry-over from other donors' samples. The chain recombines TRBV5-6 with TRBJ1-5; D possibly corresponds to TRBD1 (5 bases). The DNA for the CDR3 is TGTGCCAGCAGCCTTTCAGGGAATCAGCCCCAGCATTTT. It codes for CASSLSGNQPQHF.